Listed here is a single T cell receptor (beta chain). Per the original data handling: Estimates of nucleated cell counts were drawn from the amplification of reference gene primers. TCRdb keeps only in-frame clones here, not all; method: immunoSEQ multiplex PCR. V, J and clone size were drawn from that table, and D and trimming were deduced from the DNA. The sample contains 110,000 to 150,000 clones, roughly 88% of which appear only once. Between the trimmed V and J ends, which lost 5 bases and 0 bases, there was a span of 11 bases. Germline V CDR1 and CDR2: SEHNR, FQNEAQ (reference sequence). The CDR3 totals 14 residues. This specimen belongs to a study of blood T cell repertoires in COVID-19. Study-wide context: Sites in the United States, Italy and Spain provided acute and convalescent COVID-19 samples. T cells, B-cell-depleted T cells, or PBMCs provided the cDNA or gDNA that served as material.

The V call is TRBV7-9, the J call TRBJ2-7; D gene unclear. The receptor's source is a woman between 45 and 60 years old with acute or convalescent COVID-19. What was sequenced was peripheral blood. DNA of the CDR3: TGTGCCAGCAGCCGAGGTCGACTCTCCTACGAGCAGTACTTC. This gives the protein CASSRGRLSYEQYF.